These T cell receptor beta chains were read from a single sample in a study. TCRdb reprocessed the 5' RACE reads via MiXCR and lists one record per CDR3 protein. The table shows about 50,000 distinct CDR3 sequences, with 28% occurring only once. The specimen sequenced was naive CD4+ T cells sorted from blood. All receptors come from a female donor with breast cancer. The CDR3 runs from the conserved cysteine through the conserved F or W.

V gene	J gene	CDR3 protein
TRBV4-1	TRBJ1-2	CASSQDGSYGYTF
TRBV12-5	TRBJ1-2	CASASDGGGYTF
TRBV4-2	TRBJ1-1	CASSLDWGARTEAFF
TRBV12-3/TRBV12-4	TRBJ2-7	CASSFGFAATYEQYF
TRBV7-9	TRBJ2-3	CASRGGLAGMDTQYF
TRBV7-6	TRBJ1-3	CASSVGPGQGGGNTIYF
TRBV20-1	TRBJ2-5	CSARAGQGLRDQYF
TRBV20-1	TRBJ2-1	CSAQDGDLEQFF
TRBV16	TRBJ1-5	CASSQRFNQPQHF
TRBV7-2	TRBJ1-3	CASRGDRAAGNTIYF
TRBV5-8	TRBJ2-3	CASSLGQGSTDTQYF
TRBV4-1	TRBJ2-7	CASSAPGAGCEQYF
TRBV7-3	TRBJ2-6	CASSSPWRSSGANVLTF
TRBV7-2	TRBJ2-5	CASSQRAGAGGTQYF
TRBV25-1	TRBJ2-7	CASSRAGGNYEQYF
TRBV12-3/TRBV12-4	TRBJ1-2	CASSLGTNYGYTF
TRBV7-3	TRBJ1-1	CASSLFVGGDTEAFF
TRBV7-2	TRBJ1-3	CASSLVVAGDTIYF
TRBV12-3/TRBV12-4	TRBJ1-5	CASSLTGNQPQHF
TRBV10-3	TRBJ2-5	CAAGAPKETQYF
TRBV4-2	TRBJ1-5	CASSPLGGDNQPQHF
TRBV9	TRBJ1-2	CASSGTGGLYGYTF
TRBV7-9	TRBJ2-3	CASSSDWGRGKDTDTQYF
TRBV12-3/TRBV12-4	TRBJ1-1	CASRGKDRHTEAFF
TRBV20-1	TRBJ2-3	CSAHPPAGGRQGRTDTQYF
TRBV29-1	TRBJ2-1	CSVDAAGGRF
TRBV11-1	TRBJ2-3	CASSLLDRGRGTDTQYF
TRBV11-3	TRBJ2-5	CASSFGLRGQTLMETQYF
TRBV6-5	TRBJ2-1	CASSYVINNEQFF
TRBV7-3	TRBJ2-6	CASSPRGDSGANVLTF
TRBV9	TRBJ2-7	CASSFGQGGTYEQYF
TRBV2	TRBJ1-5	CASSEQANQPQHF
TRBV6-1	TRBJ1-5	CASSYGMGGNQPQHF
TRBV20-1	TRBJ2-7	CRGTGAAYEQYF
TRBV7-8	TRBJ1-5	CASSLFGRDQPQHF
TRBV3-1	TRBJ2-5	CASSQDLGLAQETQYF
TRBV3-1	TRBJ2-7	CASSQGHRDEQYF
TRBV7-9	TRBJ2-3	CASSPGLGGDSTDTQYF
TRBV10-3	TRBJ2-5	CAISESTGLATQYF
TRBV9	TRBJ2-1	CASSVRDSNNEQFF